This T cell receptor (beta chain) came from a study of PD-1 blockade in classical Hodgkin lymphoma. Study findings and constraints: Causes of the repertoire differences remain undefined, possibly disease activity or prior therapy. Before treatment, TCR diversity in newly diagnosed patients was reportedly lower than in healthy donors.

With 1 base clipped from V and 7 bases from J, the junction kept 2 bases outside the gene matches. CDR1 is SGHRS and CDR2 is YFSETQ in the germline V gene. The CDR3 is 15 residues long. Described time point: newly diagnosed, previously untreated cHL patient sample. It was by magnetic negative selection that CD4+ T cells were purified from thawed PBMCs. As a comparison, the study used PBMCs from newly diagnosed, untreated classical Hodgkin lymphoma. The table came from immunoSEQ multiplex PCR; TCRdb's copy has only in-frame clones and leaves some out. The sample contains under 35,000 clones, more than 70% of which appear only once. A word on this clone: Its antigen remains unidentified.

This TCR was sampled from a human donor with classical Hodgkin lymphoma. This sequence joins TRBV5-1 and TRBJ2-1; 13 nucleotides agree with TRBD2. The sequenced material came from CD4+ T cells from blood. The CDR3 protein is CASSLWTSGSNEQFF. As DNA, the CDR3 is TGCGCCAGCAGCTTGTGGACTAGCGGGAGTAATGAGCAGTTCTTC.